This paragraph reports one T cell receptor beta chain. The specificity of this receptor is unknown. No much larger clonotype is one base removed from it; base qualities were not supplied. V and J are truncated by 2 bases and 4 bases respectively, leaving an intervening sequence of 8 bases. As encoded in the germline V gene, CDR1 is SGHNT while CDR2 is YENEEA. Counted from cysteine to phenylalanine, this CDR3 has 13 amino acids. The DNA shown is the 39-base CDR3, in frame from base 1. Patients with autoimmune disease history or receiving systemic immunosuppression were excluded from the trial. Peripheral blood for TCR sequencing was collected from all dose cohorts at baseline, on cycle 4 day 1, and on cycle 7 day 1. Samples were obtained from an open-label, multicenter, first-in-human phase I dose-escalation trial of ivuxolimab. Adults with locally advanced or metastatic melanoma, renal cell carcinoma, hepatocellular carcinoma or head and neck squamous cell carcinoma were enrolled in the trial. Before TCR sequencing, CD4+ and CD8+ T cells were separately sorted from peripheral blood.

These data are taken from a study of OX40 agonist ivuxolimab in advanced cancers. At the level of the whole study: Ivuxolimab was a fully human IgG2 agonistic monoclonal antibody targeting the costimulatory receptor OX40 (CD134). Intravenous ivuxolimab was administered to patients every 2 weeks at six dose levels: 0.01, 0.1, 0.3, 1.5, 3 and 10 mg/kg. Of the approximately 50 dose-escalation patients, hepatocellular carcinoma was present in about 20, melanoma in around 15, renal cell carcinoma in 9 and head and neck cancer in 9. In the dose-escalation cohort, approximately 82% of patients were male, and the mean age was approximately 55 years, with a range of about 23 to 90. Patients were allowed to have had prior anti-PD-1, anti-PD-L1 or anti-CTLA-4 therapy, and more than 35% of the dose-escalation patients had been treated with checkpoint inhibitors. Partial responses were achieved by three dose-escalation patients, of whom one had hepatocellular carcinoma and two had cutaneous melanoma. The purpose of peripheral TCRbeta sequencing was to test whether ivuxolimab changed TCR sequence diversity and led to clonal T-cell expansion. The paper covers the monotherapy dose-escalation part of the phase I ivuxolimab trial, which included N ≈ 50 patients. General conclusions and limits of the study: Low levels of normalized T-cell clonal expansion were also shown by some nonresponding patients. In the 0.1-3.0 mg/kg groups, partial responders were among the patients with the lowest normalized peripheral clonal expansion, particularly in CD8+ T cells. At doses of 0.1 to 3.0 mg/kg, clonal expansion of both CD4+ and CD8+ T cells in blood was seen between baseline and week 6. Which antigens the clonally expanded peripheral T cells were specific for was not determined. After ivuxolimab, expanded clones were on average more numerous among CD8+ T cells than among CD4+ T cells.

For sequencing of the TCRbeta CDR3 region, genomic DNA was extracted from the sorted cells. TCRbeta CDR3 regions were sequenced using the immunoSEQ Assay. The clones in this table, taken by TCRdb from immuneACCESS, are in-frame only. Not every clone is retained; where verified, under half of the shortfall comes from an unresolved V gene, and the cause of the rest is unknown. Present in this sample are some 29,000 clones, 80% to 95% of which were seen just once. 9.4% of the sample rests with the top ten. This receptor was identified in an adult with an advanced solid tumor such as melanoma, head and neck, liver or kidney cancer. The specimen was CD4+ or CD8+ T cells sorted from blood, collected in a trial of the OX40 agonist ivuxolimab. The sequence links TRBV11-3 to TRBJ1-1, with an unclear D gene assignment. CDR3 sequence: CASSLTRTTEAFF. The DNA is TGTGCCAGCAGCTTAACCCGAACCACTGAAGCTTTCTTT.